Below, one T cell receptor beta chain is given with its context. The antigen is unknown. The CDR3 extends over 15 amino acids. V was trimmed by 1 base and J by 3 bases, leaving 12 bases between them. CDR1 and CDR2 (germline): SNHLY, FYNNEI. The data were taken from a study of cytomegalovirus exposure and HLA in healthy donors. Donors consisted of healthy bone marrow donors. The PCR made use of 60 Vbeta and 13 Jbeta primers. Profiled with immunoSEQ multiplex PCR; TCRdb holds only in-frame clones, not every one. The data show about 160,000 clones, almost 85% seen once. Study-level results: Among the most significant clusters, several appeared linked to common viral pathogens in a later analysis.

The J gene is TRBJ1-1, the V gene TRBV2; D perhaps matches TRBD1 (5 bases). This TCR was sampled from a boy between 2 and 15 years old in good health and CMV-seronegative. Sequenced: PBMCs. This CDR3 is CASSEERQRYTEAFF. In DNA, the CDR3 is TGTGCCAGCAGTGAAGAACGACAGCGTTACACTGAAGCTTTCTTT.